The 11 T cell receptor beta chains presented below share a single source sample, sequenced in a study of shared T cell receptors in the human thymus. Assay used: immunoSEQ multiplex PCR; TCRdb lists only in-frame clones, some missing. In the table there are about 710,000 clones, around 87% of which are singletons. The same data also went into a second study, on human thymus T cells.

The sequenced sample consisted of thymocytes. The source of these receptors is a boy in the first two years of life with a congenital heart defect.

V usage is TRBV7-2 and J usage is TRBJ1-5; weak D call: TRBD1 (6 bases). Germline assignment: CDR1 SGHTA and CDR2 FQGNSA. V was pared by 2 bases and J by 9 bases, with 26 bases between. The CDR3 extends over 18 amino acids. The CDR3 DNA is TGTGCCAGCAGCTTACTGATTTCTTTCGGGACACGGATATGGCCCCAGCATTTT. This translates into CASSLLISFGTRIWPQHF.

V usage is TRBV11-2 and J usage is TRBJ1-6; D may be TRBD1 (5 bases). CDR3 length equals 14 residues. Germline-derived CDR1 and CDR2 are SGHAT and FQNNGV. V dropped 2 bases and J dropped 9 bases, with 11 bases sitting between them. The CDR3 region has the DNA TGTGCCAGCAGCTTACCAGGGTCGGGTTCACCCCTCCACTTT. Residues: CASSLPGSGSPLHF.

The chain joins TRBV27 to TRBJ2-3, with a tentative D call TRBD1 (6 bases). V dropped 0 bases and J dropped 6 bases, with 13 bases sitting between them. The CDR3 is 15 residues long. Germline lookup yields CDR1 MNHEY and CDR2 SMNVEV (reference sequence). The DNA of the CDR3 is TGTGCCAGCAGTTTATCTGCTGGGACATGGGATACGCAGTATTTT. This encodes CASSLSAGTWDTQYF.

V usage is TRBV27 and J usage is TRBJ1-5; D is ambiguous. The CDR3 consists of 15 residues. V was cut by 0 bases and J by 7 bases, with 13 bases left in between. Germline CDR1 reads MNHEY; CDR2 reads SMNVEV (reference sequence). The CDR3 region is CASSLSAQPQQPQHF. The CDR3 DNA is TGTGCCAGCAGTTTATCGGCACAGCCGCAGCAGCCCCAGCATTTT.

The CDR3 DNA follows: TGTGTCGAGAGCTTACTAGCCAAAAACATTCAGTACTTC. It codes for CVESLLAKNIQYF. The chain combines TRBV30 with TRBJ2-4; no reliable D call. The CDR3 sequence is 13 residues long. Germline lookup yields CDR1 GTSNPN and CDR2 SVGIG (reference sequence).

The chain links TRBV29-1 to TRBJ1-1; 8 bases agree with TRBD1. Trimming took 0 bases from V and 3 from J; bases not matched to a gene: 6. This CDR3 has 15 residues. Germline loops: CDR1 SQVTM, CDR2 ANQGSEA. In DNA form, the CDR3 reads TGCAGCGTTGAAGATCTACAGGGGGGCCACACTGAAGCTTTCTTT. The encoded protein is CSVEDLQGGHTEAFF. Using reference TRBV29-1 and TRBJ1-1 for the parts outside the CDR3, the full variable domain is SAVISQKPSRDICQRGTSLTIQCQVDSQVTMMFWYRQQPGQSLTLIATANQGSEATYESGFVIDKFPISRPNLTFSTLTVSNMSPEDSSIYLCSVEDLQGGHTEAFFGQGTRLTVV.

The DNA of the CDR3 is TGCGCCAGCAGCCACCTCCAAACCGGGACAGGCTATAGCAATCAGCCCCAGCATTTT. Protein: CASSHLQTGTGYSNQPQHF. This chain uses TRBV4-1 with TRBJ1-5; 8 nucleotides align to TRBD1. The CDR3 runs to 19 residues. CDR1 is MGHRA, CDR2 YSYEKL, per germline. V gave up 3 bases and J gave up 0 bases; unmatched junction bases: 13.

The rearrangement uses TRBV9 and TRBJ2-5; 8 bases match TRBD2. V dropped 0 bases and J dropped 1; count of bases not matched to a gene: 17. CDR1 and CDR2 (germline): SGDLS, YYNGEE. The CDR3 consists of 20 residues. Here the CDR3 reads CASSVVPLHPGGGPQETQYF. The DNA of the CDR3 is TGTGCCAGCAGCGTAGTTCCGTTACACCCGGGGGGGGGACCCCAAGAGACCCAGTACTTC.

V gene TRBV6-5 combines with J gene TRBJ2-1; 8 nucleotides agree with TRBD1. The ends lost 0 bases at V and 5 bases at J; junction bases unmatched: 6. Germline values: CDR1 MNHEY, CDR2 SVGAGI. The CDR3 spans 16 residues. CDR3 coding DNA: TGTGCCAGCAGTTACTCCTCCAGGGGGCGTAACAATGAGCAGTTCTTC. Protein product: CASSYSSRGRNNEQFF.

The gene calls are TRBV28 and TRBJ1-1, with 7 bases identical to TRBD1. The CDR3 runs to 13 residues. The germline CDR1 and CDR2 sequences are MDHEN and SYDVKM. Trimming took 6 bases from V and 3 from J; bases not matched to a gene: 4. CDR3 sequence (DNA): TGTGCCAGCAGCGACAGGGAGTACACTGAAGCTTTCTTT. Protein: CASSDREYTEAFF.

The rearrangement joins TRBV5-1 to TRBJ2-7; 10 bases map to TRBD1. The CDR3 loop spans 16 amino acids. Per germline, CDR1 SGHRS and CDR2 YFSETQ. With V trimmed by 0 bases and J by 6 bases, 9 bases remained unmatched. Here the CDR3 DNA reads TGCGCCAGCAGCTTGGACGGGACAGGGGCGGATCGCGAGCAGTACTTC. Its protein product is CASSLDGTGADREQYF.